These 30 T cell receptor beta chains originate from one sample sequenced in a study of neoadjuvant anti-PD-1 for oral cavity cancer. As to time point: after neoadjuvant nivolumab, at surgical resection. Sequencing used immunoSEQ multiplex PCR; TCRdb keeps in-frame clones, though not all of them. This sample carries approximately 12,000 clones, roughly 70% of them seen once, and the ten largest clones take roughly 3.2%. The material was PBMCs, obtained after nivolumab (anti-PD-1) treatment. All receptors derive from a person aged 40 to 85 with oral cavity squamous cell carcinoma.

The V gene is TRBV28, the J gene TRBJ2-4; D uncertain. The CDR3 has 15 residues. V lost 6 bases, J lost 1 base, and 13 bases lay in between. CDR1 and CDR2 from the germline V gene are MDHEN and SYDVKM. DNA of the CDR3: TGTGCCAGCAGGAGTCAGGACCGGGCCAAAAACATTCAGTACTTC. Its protein is CASRSQDRAKNIQYF. The full variable domain, completed using reference TRBV28 and TRBJ2-4, is DVKVTQSSRYLVKRTGEKVFLECVQDMDHENMFWYRQDPGLGLRLIYFSYDVKMKEKGDIPEGYSVSREKKERFSLILESASTNQTSMYLCASRSQDRAKNIQYFGAGTRLSVL.

The rearrangement links TRBV10-3 to TRBJ2-7; 9 nucleotides agree with TRBD1. Trimming at V came to 4 bases and at J to 3 bases, leaving 1 base not matched to a gene. The CDR3 is 13 residues long. Germline V gene sequence: CDR1 ENHRY, CDR2 SYGVKD. DNA of the CDR3: TGTGCCATCAGTGGGGGACAGGGCTACGAGCAGTACTTC. Translation: CAISGGQGYEQYF.

V gene TRBV2 combines with J gene TRBJ2-1; D gene ambiguous. V lost 7 bases and J lost 4, with 17 bases in between. The CDR3 sequence is 15 residues long. Germline V lookup: CDR1 SNHLY, CDR2 FYNNEI. CDR3 sequence reads: CASILDQRHYNEQFF. As DNA, the CDR3 is TGTGCCAGCATTTTAGACCAGAGACATTACAATGAGCAGTTCTTC. The full variable domain, rest sourced from reference TRBV2 and TRBJ2-1, is EPEVTQTPSHQVTQMGQEVILRCVPISNHLYFYWYRQILGQKVEFLVSFYNNEISEKSEIFDDQFSVERPDGSNFTLKIRSTKLEDSAMYFCASILDQRHYNEQFFGPGTRLTVL.

This rearrangement joins TRBV29-1 to TRBJ1-1, with no clear D. The V end lost 7 bases, the J end lost 5 bases, and 11 bases lay between the germline ends. The CDR3 is 11 residues long. Germline CDR1 reads SQVTM; CDR2 reads ANQGSEA. The CDR3 sequence is CSANSGTEAFF. As DNA, the CDR3 is TGCAGCGCAAACTCAGGTACTGAAGCTTTCTTT. The full variable domain, with the rest looked up from reference TRBV29-1 and TRBJ1-1, is SAVISQKPSRDICQRGTSLTIQCQVDSQVTMMFWYRQQPGQSLTLIATANQGSEATYESGFVIDKFPISRPNLTFSTLTVSNMSPEDSSIYLCSANSGTEAFFGQGTRLTVV.

The J gene is TRBJ1-5, the V gene TRBV6-5; 9 positions agree with TRBD1. The V and J ends lost 6 bases and 7 bases, in that order; junction bases with no gene match: 7. CDR3 length: 14 amino acids. CDR1 and CDR2 (germline): MNHEY, SVGAGI. The CDR3 DNA reads TGTGCCAGCAGGGAACAGGGGGCTGGGCAGCCCCAGCATTTT. Protein sequence: CASREQGAGQPQHF.

V usage is TRBV4-1 and J usage is TRBJ1-2, with 12 bases matching TRBD1. After removal of 3 bases from V and 2 bases from J, the junction contained 13 bases not matched to a gene. The CDR3 length is 19 residues. Germline CDR1 is MGHRA and CDR2 is YSYEKL. In DNA form, the CDR3 reads TGCGCCAGCAGCCATTCGAACAGGGACAGGGGGCGAAAGAACTATGGCTACACCTTC. It is translated as CASSHSNRDRGRKNYGYTF.

This chain uses TRBV10-3 with TRBJ2-7, with 7 bases fitting TRBD1. The germline gives CDR1 ENHRY, CDR2 SYGVKD. This CDR3 is 19 amino acids long. V gave up 0 bases and J gave up 6 bases; unmatched junction bases: 20. The CDR3 bases are TGTGCCATCAGTGAGTCCAGGGGGAACCCGACGTTTCCTTCGGGCGAGCAGTACTTC. This sequence encodes CAISESRGNPTFPSGEQYF.

V gene TRBV28 combines with J gene TRBJ2-7; TRBD1 agrees at 8 bases. Germline-derived CDR1 and CDR2 are MDHEN and SYDVKM. The CDR3 covers 14 residues. With 7 bases clipped from V and 2 bases from J, the junction kept 7 bases outside the gene matches. The CDR3 here is CASILRQGTYEQYF. DNA of the CDR3: TGTGCCAGCATCCTTAGACAGGGGACCTACGAGCAGTACTTC.

CDR3 nucleotides: TGCGCCAGCAGCTTGGCCACGGGGGGCCCAACCTACGAGCAGTACTTC. This translates into CASSLATGGPTYEQYF. V usage is TRBV5-1 and J usage is TRBJ2-7; D possibly corresponds to TRBD2 (7 bases). Germline V CDR1 and CDR2: SGHRS, YFSETQ. The V gene lost 0 bases and the J gene lost 2 bases, with 15 bases spanning the gap. CDR3 length equals 16 residues.

J is TRBJ2-7 and V is TRBV19; the D is unclear. V dropped 6 bases and J dropped 1 base, with 4 bases sitting between them. From germline, CDR1 is LNHDA and CDR2 SQIVND (reference sequence). This CDR3 has 11 residues. The CDR3 nucleotides read TGTGCCAGTAGCCGTTCCTACGAGCAGTACTTC. Translating gives CASSRSYEQYF.

This chain links TRBV7-9 with TRBJ1-1; tentatively, D is TRBD1 (5 bases). Germline V gene lookup returns CDR1 SEHNR and CDR2 FQNEAQ (reference sequence). V lost 1 base to trimming and J lost 7 bases, with 13 bases between them. The CDR3 loop spans 14 amino acids. The CDR3 DNA sequence: TGTGCCAGCAGCTTAGAAGGGGCAGTTGTTGAAGCTTTCTTT. It is translated as CASSLEGAVVEAFF.

The chain has TRBV6-5 and TRBJ2-2, with D perhaps matching TRBD2 (6 bases). Germline loops: CDR1 MNHEY, CDR2 SVGAGI. V lost 6 bases and J lost 7, with 18 bases in between. The CDR3 spans 15 residues. Written as DNA, the CDR3 is TGTGCCAGCAGACCGGAGGGCAGGTCCTACGGGGAGCTGTTTTTT. It codes for CASRPEGRSYGELFF.

This clone was observed a handful of times. The chain joins TRBV5-1 to TRBJ1-2, with D perhaps matching TRBD1 (5 bases). Per germline, CDR1 SGHRS and CDR2 YFSETQ. Trimming left V 7 bases short and J 4 bases short, with 14 bases between. This CDR3 comprises 13 residues. Written as DNA, the CDR3 is TGCGCCAGCGGGGCAGGACCATCCTATGGCTACACCTTC. It yields the protein CASGAGPSYGYTF.

This chain uses TRBV5-4 with TRBJ2-7; D unclear. The CDR3 runs to 15 residues. The germline V gene has CDR1 SGHNT and CDR2 YYREEE (reference sequence). Trimming took off 5 bases at V and 2 bases at J, with 17 bases between the two ends. This CDR3 reads CASSLGPGDPYEQYF. CDR3 DNA sequence: TGTGCCAGCAGTCTCGGGCCGGGCGACCCCTACGAGCAGTACTTC.

The rearrangement links TRBV6-5 to TRBJ2-1; 7 bases align to TRBD1. Germline CDR1 is MNHEY and CDR2 is SVGAGI. Trimming cost V 6 bases and J 7 bases; bases outside gene matches: 12. The CDR3 consists of 15 residues. The CDR3 loop is CASRPRQGWRNEQFF. The CDR3 bases are TGTGCCAGCAGACCAAGACAGGGTTGGAGGAATGAGCAGTTCTTC.

The chain couples TRBV6-1 to TRBJ1-3, with D tentatively TRBD1 (5 bases). Trimming shortened V by 1 base and J by 1 base, and 11 bases separated the two germline ends. Germline loops: CDR1 MNHNS, CDR2 SASEGT. There are 16 residues in the CDR3. The CDR3 coding sequence is TGTGCCAGCAGTGAAGTAAGGGGAGTTTCTGGAAACACCATATATTTT. This gives the protein CASSEVRGVSGNTIYF.

The rearrangement uses TRBV30 and TRBJ1-2; D is unresolved. V was clipped by 1 base and J by 4 bases, with 13 bases between them. Germline assignment: CDR1 GTSNPN and CDR2 SVGIG (reference sequence). This CDR3 is built from 14 residues. The CDR3: CAWSARRLIYGYTF. The CDR3, as DNA: TGTGCCTGGAGTGCCCGCCGTTTGATCTATGGCTACACCTTC.

The genes are TRBV6-5 and TRBJ1-1; the match to TRBD1 covers 10 bases. Germline V gene sequence: CDR1 MNHEY, CDR2 SVGAGI. Germline trimming cut 2 bases from V and 5 bases from J; bases unmatched to any gene: 5. The CDR3 spans 15 residues. The CDR3 sequence: CASSYGGTGVTEAFF. Written as DNA, the CDR3 is TGTGCCAGCAGTTACGGGGGGACAGGGGTAACTGAAGCTTTCTTT.

This clone was observed a single time. This rearrangement joins TRBV10-3 to TRBJ2-1; 10 nucleotides match TRBD2. The junction had 13 bases not matched to a gene; V was cut back by 3 bases and J by 5 bases. CDR1 and CDR2 from the germline V gene are ENHRY and SYGVKD. The CDR3 has 18 residues. The CDR3 sequence is CAISDFVGLAGDDNEQFF. As DNA, the CDR3 is TGTGCCATCAGTGACTTCGTAGGTCTAGCGGGAGACGACAATGAGCAGTTCTTC.

J is TRBJ1-4 and V is TRBV10-3; D unresolved. The V end was cut by 0 bases, the J end by 3 bases, with 8 bases between. Germline CDR1 reads ENHRY; CDR2 reads SYGVKD. This CDR3 is built from 15 residues. The CDR3 DNA reads TGTGCCATCAGTGAGTCAGCAGTCCCTAATGAAAAACTGTTTTTT. It translates to CAISESAVPNEKLFF.

The chain uses TRBV6-5 and TRBJ2-7; TRBD1 matches 7 bases. Germline CDR1 and CDR2: MNHEY and SVGAGI. The CDR3 is 15 residues long. Trimming at V came to 6 bases and at J to 6 bases, leaving 14 bases not matched to a gene. In nucleotides, the CDR3 is TGTGCCAGCAGATCCGGGACAGAGTCGCCCGGCGAGCAGTACTTC. Amino acid sequence: CASRSGTESPGEQYF.

This clone was found once. V is TRBV30 and J is TRBJ2-1; D not certain. With 3 bases removed from V and 0 bases from J, the gap between germline ends came to 9 bases. The CDR3 consists of 14 residues. Per germline, CDR1 GTSNPN and CDR2 SVGIG (reference sequence). The CDR3 spells CAWRKGSSYNEQFF. For the CDR3, the DNA is TGTGCCTGGAGAAAGGGTAGCTCCTACAATGAGCAGTTCTTC.

The V and J genes are TRBV2 and TRBJ2-3, with 10 nucleotides matching TRBD2. CDR3 length equals 15 residues. Germline CDR1 reads SNHLY; CDR2 reads FYNNEI. Trimming cost V 8 bases and J 1 base; bases outside gene matches: 6. The CDR3 loop is CASFRGTSGTDTQYF. In DNA form, the CDR3 reads TGTGCCAGCTTCCGGGGGACTAGCGGCACAGATACGCAGTATTTT.

This clone was detected only once. J is TRBJ2-5 and V is TRBV10-3, with a weak D call TRBD2 (5 bases). The CDR3 spans 12 residues. Germline V lookup: CDR1 ENHRY, CDR2 SYGVKD. Trimming left V 3 bases short and J 4 bases short, with 6 bases between. CDR3 protein: CAISDGRETQYF. CDR3 nucleotides: TGTGCCATCAGTGATGGGAGAGAGACCCAGTACTTC.

V gene TRBV6-6 combines with J gene TRBJ2-5, with TRBD2 identical over 8 bases. J gave up 4 bases and V 5 bases, and 12 bases lay outside the gene matches. CDR3 size: 16 residues. CDR1 and CDR2 (germline): MNHNY, SVGAGI (reference sequence). This CDR3 is CASSLGRAVLAETQYF. CDR3 nucleotide sequence: TGTGCCAGCAGTCTCGGGAGGGCCGTCCTTGCAGAGACCCAGTACTTC.

This sequence joins TRBV10-3 and TRBJ1-1; D might be TRBD1 (5 bases). The ends were cut back, 4 bases at V and 2 bases at J, with 8 bases in the middle. Germline values: CDR1 ENHRY, CDR2 SYGVKD. The CDR3 has 13 residues. CDR3 residues: CAISGGVNTEAFF. The CDR3 bases are TGTGCCATCAGTGGGGGGGTAAACACTGAAGCTTTCTTT.

This chain links TRBV6-6 with TRBJ1-5; D ambiguous. V lost 6 bases and J lost 7, with 19 bases in between. The CDR3 spans 15 residues. CDR1 is MNHNY and CDR2 is SVGAGI in the germline V gene (reference sequence). The CDR3 region has the DNA TGTGCCAGCAGCCGCGAGGGAGGCGGGCGACAGCCCCAGCATTTT. It is translated as CASSREGGGRQPQHF.

This sequence joins TRBV15 and TRBJ2-7; no clear D. Germline loops: CDR1 LNHNV, CDR2 YYDKDF (reference sequence). The V end lost 1 base, the J end lost 5 bases, and 15 bases lay between the germline ends. There are 15 residues in the CDR3. The CDR3 loop reads CATSRAVVGPDEQYF. Written as DNA, the CDR3 is TGTGCCACCAGCAGAGCCGTGGTCGGACCCGACGAGCAGTACTTC.

The chain carries TRBV13 and TRBJ1-5; TRBD1 aligns across 8 bases. Germline assignment: CDR1 PRHDT and CDR2 FYEKMQ (reference sequence). V gave up 0 bases and J gave up 3 bases; unmatched junction bases: 13. This CDR3 is 19 amino acids long. The CDR3 sequence: CASSLGPGGAGLFNQPQHF. For the CDR3, the DNA is TGTGCCAGCAGCTTAGGGCCAGGGGGCGCGGGGCTATTCAATCAGCCCCAGCATTTT.

This chain links TRBV4-2 with TRBJ1-5; 9 nucleotides agree with TRBD1. Germline CDR1 LGHNA, CDR2 YNFKEQ. The CDR3 contains 16 residues. V was clipped by 0 bases and J by 6 bases; unmatched bases: 6. The CDR3 bases are TGTGCCAGCAGCCAAGAGGGAGGGACAGGGATTCAGCCCCAGCATTTT. Protein sequence: CASSQEGGTGIQPQHF.